The entry below gives a single TCR beta chain sequence along with its context. Its antigen is unknown. The sample, around 9.9 milliliters of peripheral blood, was drawn from each donor. From germline, CDR1 is MNHNY and CDR2 SVGAGI (reference sequence). The CDR3 length is 15 residues. V lost 4 bases to trimming and J lost 7 bases; unmatched junction nucleotides: 9. The source of the sample is a study of blood T cells in healthy people across ages. Using a J-beta primer mix together with a sample-barcoded 5' primer, a second PCR was run for about 7 to 12 cycles. TCRdb called the 5' RACE reads again in MiXCR, with one record for every CDR3 protein. The sample gives 700,000 to 850,000 distinct CDR3 sequences, about 34% of which show up once; roughly 13% is in the top ten. Study-wide findings and caveats: Fewer expanded clones and more diversity marked long-lived versus aged donors. Estimated diversity that came from one million T cells was considered an underestimate.

The chain employs TRBV6-6 and TRBJ1-2; 10 bases line up with TRBD1. Source material: blood. The clonotype originates from a man between 18 and 35 years old in good health. In DNA form, the CDR3 reads TGTGCCAGCAGTTCCCCTTGGACAGGGGGTCGTGGCTACACCTTC. This gives the protein CASSSPWTGGRGYTF.